Shown below are 25 T cell receptor beta chains from a single sample sequenced in a study of T cell changes during pregnancy in multiple sclerosis. Assay: immunoSEQ multiplex PCR; the TCRdb copy retains only in-frame clones and omits some. The sample contains some 69,000 clones, about 92% of which appear only once. Specimen: peripheral blood, collected in the second trimester of pregnancy. The receptors stem from a female donor in good health, enrolled as a control in a pregnancy study.

This rearrangement joins TRBV4-1 to TRBJ1-5; no definite D call. The CDR3 covers 14 residues. Germline CDR1 MGHRA, CDR2 YSYEKL. The V gene lost 0 bases and the J gene lost 9 bases, with 12 bases spanning the gap. This CDR3 is CASSQEEGLGPQHF. The CDR3 DNA sequence: TGCGCCAGCAGCCAAGAAGAAGGTCTAGGGCCCCAGCATTTT.

For the CDR3, the DNA is TGCGCCAGCAGCTTGGCAGGGCCTGAAGCTTTCTTT. Translation gives CASSLAGPEAFF. The chain joins TRBV5-1 to TRBJ1-1; D possibly corresponds to TRBD1 (5 bases). The CDR3 is 12 amino acids. Trimming took off 0 bases at V and 6 bases at J, with 6 bases between the two ends. In germline, CDR1 is SGHRS, CDR2 YFSETQ.

CDR3 sequence reads: CASSSSGSGYNQPQHF. In DNA form, the CDR3 reads TGTGCCAGCAGTTCGTCGGGGAGTGGGTACAATCAGCCCCAGCATTTT. The chain couples TRBV28 to TRBJ1-5; unclear D gene. Germline values: CDR1 MDHEN, CDR2 SYDVKM. CDR3 length: 16 residues. V was clipped by 4 bases and J by 3 bases, with 16 bases between them.

This chain joins TRBV19 and TRBJ1-2; the D gene is possibly TRBD1 (5 bases). V lost 4 bases, J lost 1 base, and 10 bases lay in between. Germline CDR1 is LNHDA and CDR2 is SQIVND (reference sequence). This CDR3 has 14 amino acids. For the CDR3, the DNA is TGTGCCAGTAGTAGCCCCGGGGGTAACTATGGCTACACCTTC. Translating it yields CASSSPGGNYGYTF. The complete variable domain, with remaining parts taken from reference TRBV19 and TRBJ1-2, reads DGGITQSPKYLFRKEGQNVTLSCEQNLNHDAMYWYRQDPGQGLRLIYYSQIVNDFQKGDIAEGYSVSREKKESFPLTVTSAQKNPTAFYLCASSSPGGNYGYTFGSGTRLTVV.

The genes are TRBV13 and TRBJ2-7; 9 bases are shared with TRBD2. Germline V gene sequence: CDR1 PRHDT, CDR2 FYEKMQ (reference sequence). Trimming removed 0 bases from V and 0 bases from J; junction bases left unmatched: 3. The CDR3 runs 16 residues. The CDR3 is CASSLGLAGSSYEQYF. The CDR3, as DNA: TGTGCCAGCAGCTTAGGCCTAGCGGGAAGCTCCTACGAGCAGTACTTC. The complete variable domain, with remaining parts taken from reference TRBV13 and TRBJ2-7, reads AAGVIQSPRHLIKEKRETATLKCYPIPRHDTVYWYQQGPGQDPQFLISFYEKMQSDKGSIPDRFSAQQFSDYHSELNMSSLELGDSALYFCASSLGLAGSSYEQYFGPGTRLTVT.

V and J are TRBV11-2 and TRBJ2-1; no clear D. This CDR3 region has 12 residues. Per the germline V gene, CDR1 is SGHAT and CDR2 is FQNNGV. V was cut by 4 bases and J by 11 bases, with 12 bases left in between. The CDR3 is CASSSQTTQQFF. DNA for the CDR3: TGTGCCAGCAGCTCACAGACAACCCAGCAGTTCTTC.

DNA for the CDR3: TGTGCCAGCAGCGTAGAGGGAGGCATGAGGTTGGTGAACACTGAAGCTTTCTTT. It yields the protein CASSVEGGMRLVNTEAFF. This chain connects TRBV9 to TRBJ1-1, with D hard to call. V lost 0 bases to trimming and J lost 0 bases, with 18 bases between them. Germline CDR1 and CDR2: SGDLS and YYNGEE. This CDR3 spans 18 amino acids.

This chain uses TRBV5-1 with TRBJ2-5, with 10 bases fitting TRBD2. The J call may be wrong; the DNA end is better matched by TRBJ2-7. The CDR3 is made up of 13 amino acids. Germline CDR1 and CDR2: SGHRS and YFSETQ. The CDR3 sequence: CASRKAGGNEQYF. CDR3 DNA sequence: TGCGCCAGCAGAAAAGCGGGAGGGAACGAGCAGTACTTC.

This sequence joins TRBV19 and TRBJ2-1, with 8 bases identical to TRBD2. CDR1 and CDR2 from the germline V gene are LNHDA and SQIVND (reference sequence). The junction had 6 bases not matched to a gene; V was cut back by 3 bases and J by 5 bases. This CDR3 is built from 15 residues. The CDR3 region has the DNA TGTGCCAGTAGTATCTCTAGCGGGTCGAACAATGAGCAGTTCTTC. Its translation: CASSISSGSNNEQFF. Supplemented by reference TRBV19 and TRBJ2-1, the full variable domain reads DGGITQSPKYLFRKEGQNVTLSCEQNLNHDAMYWYRQDPGQGLRLIYYSQIVNDFQKGDIAEGYSVSREKKESFPLTVTSAQKNPTAFYLCASSISSGSNNEQFFGPGTRLTVL.

The sample holds one count of this clone. V and J are TRBV19 and TRBJ1-4, with unresolved D. This CDR3 region has 17 residues. From germline, CDR1 is LNHDA and CDR2 SQIVND (reference sequence). Deletions cut 3 bases from V and 3 bases from J, with 17 bases between. CDR3 loop: CASSIGGKSPSNEKLFF. Written as DNA, the CDR3 is TGTGCCAGTAGTATTGGAGGGAAATCGCCATCTAATGAAAAACTGTTTTTT.

The chain uses TRBV4-1 and TRBJ2-7; D might be TRBD1 (5 bases). V was cut by 5 bases and J by 2 bases, with 16 bases left in between. CDR1 and CDR2 from the germline V gene are MGHRA and YSYEKL. The CDR3 has 15 residues. Here the CDR3 reads CASSSRQSSAYEQYF. CDR3 nucleotide sequence: TGCGCCAGCAGCTCCCGACAGAGCTCGGCCTACGAGCAGTACTTC.

A single count supports this clone. The gene calls are TRBV28 and TRBJ2-7; 8 nucleotides line up with TRBD1. With 6 bases clipped from V and 5 bases from J, the junction kept 6 bases outside the gene matches. Germline lookup yields CDR1 MDHEN and CDR2 SYDVKM. This CDR3 region has 13 residues. The CDR3 sequence is CASSRTGRNEQYF. CDR3 nucleotide sequence: TGTGCCAGCAGCCGGACAGGGAGAAACGAGCAGTACTTC.

This clone came up a few times. The rearrangement links TRBV28 to TRBJ1-4; 7 nucleotides line up with TRBD1. The CDR3 loop spans 13 amino acids. Germline trimming cut 7 bases from V and 8 bases from J; bases unmatched to any gene: 7. Germline V gives CDR1 MDHEN, CDR2 SYDVKM. The CDR3: CASMEGAGEKLFF. CDR3 coding DNA: TGTGCCAGCATGGAGGGGGCGGGGGAAAAACTGTTTTTT.

The genes are TRBV9 and TRBJ2-7; 8 nucleotides match TRBD2. CDR3 size: 15 residues. Germline V gives CDR1 SGDLS, CDR2 YYNGEE. With V trimmed by 4 bases and J by 1 base, 7 bases remained unmatched. CDR3 loop: CASSPSGGHSYEQYF. The CDR3 DNA reads as TGTGCCAGCAGCCCCAGCGGGGGCCATTCCTACGAGCAGTACTTC.

This chain uses TRBV5-1 with TRBJ2-5; TRBD1 matches at 8 bases. Germline V CDR1 and CDR2: SGHRS, YFSETQ. This CDR3 comprises 16 residues. With 4 bases clipped from V and 2 bases from J, the junction kept 10 bases outside the gene matches. The CDR3 DNA sequence: TGCGCCAGCAGCCTAGGACAGGGTCGGCCGCAAGAGACCCAGTACTTC. It encodes CASSLGQGRPQETQYF.

This chain connects TRBV2 to TRBJ2-5; TRBD1 aligns across 8 bases. The CDR3 runs to 15 residues. The V gene's germline CDR1 is SNHLY and CDR2 FYNNEI. Losses at the gene ends were 6 bases for V and 5 bases for J; bases not matched to a gene: 11. The DNA for the CDR3 is TGTGCCAGCAGCTTTGGACAGGGCAACTGGGAGACCCAGTACTTC. Protein sequence: CASSFGQGNWETQYF.

The chain is built from TRBV19 and TRBJ2-7, with D perhaps matching TRBD1 (6 bases). V lost 10 bases to trimming and J lost 3 bases, with 25 bases between them. The CDR3 is 16 residues long. CDR1 is LNHDA and CDR2 is SQIVND in the germline V gene (reference sequence). The CDR3 protein is CATSQSTGTPHYEQYF. DNA of the CDR3: TGTGCCACCTCGCAGTCCACAGGGACCCCCCACTACGAGCAGTACTTC.

CDR3 protein: CASSEREADRGIFGGYTF. CDR3 sequence (DNA): TGCGCCAGCAGTGAGCGAGAAGCGGACAGGGGAATATTCGGTGGCTACACCTTC. This chain joins TRBV10-1 and TRBJ1-2; 9 bases line up with TRBD1. Trimming at V came to 2 bases and at J to 7 bases, leaving 17 bases not matched to a gene. The CDR3 loop spans 18 amino acids. Germline CDR1 is WNHNN and CDR2 is SYGVQD (reference sequence).

This sequence joins TRBV6-5 and TRBJ2-7, with TRBD2 matching 9 bases. The CDR3 has 15 residues. J gave up 7 bases and V 0 bases, and 7 bases lay outside the gene matches. CDR1 MNHEY and CDR2 SVGAGI come from the germline V gene. CDR3 amino acids: CASSYSGGRAGEQYF. CDR3 in DNA: TGTGCCAGCAGTTACTCGGGCGGGAGGGCGGGGGAGCAGTACTTC.

The gene calls are TRBV7-3 and TRBJ2-1; 13 nucleotides agree with TRBD2. CDR1 SGHTA and CDR2 FQGTGA come from the germline V gene. The CDR3 consists of 15 residues. With V trimmed by 2 bases and J by 10 bases, 5 bases remained unmatched. CDR3 nucleotides: TGTGCCAGCAGCTTAGACGGACTAGCGGGGGACGAGCAGTTCTTC. The encoded protein is CASSLDGLAGDEQFF.

V usage is TRBV7-2 and J usage is TRBJ2-6; D is ambiguous. The CDR3 extends over 16 amino acids. Germline-derived CDR1 and CDR2 are SGHTA and FQGNSA. Between the trimmed V and J ends, which lost 1 base and 1 base, there was a span of 8 bases. The CDR3 reads CASSLDLASGANVLTF. The CDR3 region has the DNA TGTGCCAGCAGCTTAGATTTAGCATCTGGGGCCAACGTCCTGACTTTC.

The chain recombines TRBV11-2 with TRBJ2-5; possibly TRBD2 for D (7 bases). Germline V gene sequence: CDR1 SGHAT, CDR2 FQNNGV. V lost 7 bases and J lost 4, with 16 bases in between. The CDR3 covers 14 residues. The CDR3 DNA sequence: TGTGCCAGCACCCTAGGGGGGGAGCTAGAGACCCAGTACTTC. Protein product: CASTLGGELETQYF.

This clone showed up just once. V gene TRBV28 combines with J gene TRBJ2-2; 7 nucleotides align to TRBD1. V dropped 4 bases and J dropped 4; count of bases not matched to a gene: 9. The germline V gene has CDR1 MDHEN and CDR2 SYDVKM. The CDR3 contains 16 residues. Here the CDR3 DNA reads TGTGCCAGCAGTTCCCACGACAGGGTATTCACCGGGGAGCTGTTTTTT. As protein: CASSSHDRVFTGELFF.

This rearrangement joins TRBV7-2 to TRBJ2-2; 9 nucleotides match TRBD2. With V trimmed by 1 base and J by 1 base, 1 base remained unmatched. This CDR3 spans 16 amino acids. Per the germline V gene, CDR1 is SGHTA and CDR2 is FQGNSA. The CDR3 DNA follows: TGTGCCAGCAGCTTAGAACTAGCGGGGAACACCGGGGAGCTGTTTTTT. It yields the protein CASSLELAGNTGELFF.

V and J are TRBV5-1 and TRBJ1-5; 8 bases are shared with TRBD1. J gave up 5 bases and V 0 bases, and 7 bases lay outside the gene matches. The germline V gene encodes CDR1 SGHRS and CDR2 YFSETQ. This CDR3 comprises 16 residues. The CDR3 here is CASSLGTGNADQPQHF. The CDR3 region has the DNA TGCGCCAGCAGCTTGGGGACAGGGAACGCCGATCAGCCCCAGCATTTT.